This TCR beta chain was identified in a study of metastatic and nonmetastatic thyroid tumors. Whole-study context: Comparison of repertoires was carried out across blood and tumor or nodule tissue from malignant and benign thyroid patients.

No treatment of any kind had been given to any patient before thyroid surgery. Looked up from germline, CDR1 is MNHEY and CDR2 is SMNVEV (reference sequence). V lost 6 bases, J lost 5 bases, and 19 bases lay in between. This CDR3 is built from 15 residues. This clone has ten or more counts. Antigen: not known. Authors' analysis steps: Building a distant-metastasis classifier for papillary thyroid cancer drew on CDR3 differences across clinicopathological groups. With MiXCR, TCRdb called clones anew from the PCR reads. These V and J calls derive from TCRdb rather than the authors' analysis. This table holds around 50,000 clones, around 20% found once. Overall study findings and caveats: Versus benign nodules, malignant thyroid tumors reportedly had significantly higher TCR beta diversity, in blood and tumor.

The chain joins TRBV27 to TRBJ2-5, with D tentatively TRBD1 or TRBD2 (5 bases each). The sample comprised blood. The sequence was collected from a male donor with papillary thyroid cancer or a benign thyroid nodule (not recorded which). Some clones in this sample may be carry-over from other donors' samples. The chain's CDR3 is CASSTGPGRWETQYF. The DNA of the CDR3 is TGTGCCAGCAGCACCGGGCCGGGACGGTGGGAGACCCAGTACTTC.